This entry lists 14 T cell receptor beta chains sequenced from one sample in a study of T-cell memory formation after mild COVID-19. Via MiXCR, TCRdb re-called the 5' RACE reads, giving one row per CDR3 protein. The sample includes about 400,000 distinct CDR3 sequences, less than 25% of them seen just once. The material sequenced was PBMCs or a T cell subset sorted from them (not recorded which). The receptors derive from an adult woman who had mild COVID-19 (a few samples of this study predate the infection). Cell type and time point are not known.

This clonotype appeared many times. The gene calls are TRBV2 and TRBJ1-2; 9 bases are a match to TRBD1. The CDR3 consists of 11 residues. J lost 5 bases, V lost 11 bases, and 3 bases had no gene match. The germline gives CDR1 SNHLY, CDR2 FYNNEI. CDR3 sequence reads: CAEQGAYGYTF. The CDR3 nucleotides read TGTGCCGAACAGGGGGCATATGGCTACACCTTC.

CDR3 sequence reads: CASSALPLAGEKDEQFF. CDR3 coding DNA: TGTGCCAGCAGTGCCCTACCACTAGCGGGAGAGAAAGATGAGCAGTTCTTC. The V gene is TRBV6-2 or TRBV6-3, the J gene TRBJ2-1, with TRBD2 matching 11 bases. From germline, CDR1 is MNHEY and CDR2 SVGEGT. The CDR3 is 17 amino acids. Losses at the gene ends were 5 bases for V and 8 bases for J; bases not matched to a gene: 14.

This clonotype was observed a few times. This chain uses TRBV21-1 with TRBJ1-1; TRBD1 was called by the table and not checked on the DNA. TRBV21-1 is listed as a pseudogene. The CDR3 spans 11 residues. The CDR3 spells CASTPGPEAFF. The CDR3 DNA is TGTGCCAGCACTCCGGGGCCTGAAGCTTTCTTT.

The sample holds a few counts of this clonotype. This chain uses TRBV29-1 with TRBJ2-6, with 12 bases fitting TRBD2. V dropped 6 bases and J dropped 2; count of bases not matched to a gene: 11. In germline, CDR1 is SQVTM, CDR2 ANQGSEA. This CDR3 region has 18 residues. The CDR3 sequence: CSVPDTSGRFPGANVLTF. Here the CDR3 DNA reads TGCAGCGTCCCGGATACTAGCGGGAGGTTCCCTGGGGCCAACGTCCTGACTTTC.

This clonotype has only a few counts. The gene calls are TRBV4-2 and TRBJ2-3, with D hard to call. CDR3 length equals 13 residues. V was clipped by 0 bases and J by 4 bases, with 5 bases between them. Per the germline V gene, CDR1 is LGHNA and CDR2 is YNFKEQ. The CDR3 bases are TGTGCCAGCAGCCAAGAGGCCCCAGATACGCAGTATTTT. Translating gives CASSQEAPDTQYF.

DNA of the CDR3: TGTGCCAGCAGCGCCTCCGGGACAGGGTCCGACGAGCAGTACTTC. It codes for CASSASGTGSDEQYF. The J gene is TRBJ2-7, the V gene TRBV9, with 9 bases aligning to TRBD1. Looked up from germline, CDR1 is SGDLS and CDR2 is YYNGEE. The V and J ends lost 3 bases and 5 bases, in that order; junction bases with no gene match: 9. The CDR3 has 15 amino acids. Full variable domain (missing parts from reference TRBV9 and TRBJ2-7): DSGVTQTPKHLITATGQRVTLRCSPRSGDLSVYWYQQSLDQGLQFLIQYYNGEERAKGNILERFSAQQFPDLHSELNLSSLELGDSALYFCASSASGTGSDEQYFGPGTRLTVT.

This chain links TRBV27 with TRBJ2-7; possibly TRBD1 or TRBD2 for D (6 bases each). V dropped 6 bases and J dropped 6 bases, with 12 bases sitting between them. The CDR3 length is 12 residues. Germline values: CDR1 MNHEY, CDR2 SMNVEV (reference sequence). The CDR3 here is CASSRGQREQYF. The CDR3 nucleotides are TGTGCCAGCAGCCGGGGGCAGCGCGAGCAGTACTTC.

This clonotype was seen a handful of times. The rearrangement links TRBV29-1 to TRBJ1-1; D remains ambiguous. The CDR3 sequence is 11 residues long. V dropped 4 bases and J dropped 0 bases, with 3 bases sitting between them. Germline V CDR1 and CDR2: SQVTM, ANQGSEA. This CDR3 is CSVGMNTEAFF. The CDR3 nucleotides read TGCAGCGTTGGCATGAACACTGAAGCTTTCTTT.

V usage is TRBV7-9 and J usage is TRBJ1-1; TRBD1 is a possible D gene (5 bases). Germline CDR1 SEHNR, CDR2 FQNEAQ (reference sequence). The CDR3 loop spans 16 amino acids. V dropped 4 bases and J dropped 0 bases, with 15 bases sitting between them. CDR3 sequence: CASSSTAVYVNTEAFF. The DNA for the CDR3 is TGTGCCAGCAGCTCGACAGCAGTATACGTGAACACTGAAGCTTTCTTT.

This clonotype showed up just a few times. J is TRBJ2-7 and V is TRBV5-5; TRBD1 is a possible D gene (6 bases). Germline V CDR1 and CDR2: SGHKS, YYEKEE (reference sequence). This CDR3 is built from 17 residues. V lost 0 bases and J 2 bases, leaving 18 bases between the germline ends. CDR3 residues: CASSLVKLRQGTYEQYF. CDR3 DNA: TGTGCCAGCAGCTTGGTTAAGTTGCGGCAGGGGACCTACGAGCAGTACTTC.

The CDR3 region is CAISQPPYNEQFF. The CDR3 DNA reads TGTGCCATCAGTCAGCCCCCCTACAATGAGCAGTTCTTC. The chain links TRBV10-3 to TRBJ2-1; no clear D gene. V gave up 5 bases and J gave up 2 bases, with 7 bases separating them. This CDR3 is 13 amino acids long. Germline values: CDR1 ENHRY, CDR2 SYGVKD.

The rearrangement links TRBV4-1 to TRBJ2-7, with TRBD1 matching 11 bases. V trimming: 3 bases; J trimming: 5 bases; junction bases outside the gene matches: 6. Germline V CDR1 and CDR2: MGHRA, YSYEKL. The CDR3 has 15 residues. CDR3 sequence reads: CASSHPGQGANEQYF. The CDR3 bases are TGCGCCAGCAGCCATCCCGGACAGGGGGCAAACGAGCAGTACTTC.

The chain carries TRBV29-1 and TRBJ2-7; TRBD1 or TRBD2 may be the D gene (5 bases each). CDR3 size: 12 residues. V shed 7 bases and J shed 0 bases, with 10 bases lying between them. Germline CDR1 reads SQVTM; CDR2 reads ANQGSEA. This chain's CDR3 is CSAARGSYEQYF. CDR3 nucleotide sequence: TGCAGCGCCGCGAGGGGCTCCTACGAGCAGTACTTC.

The chain uses TRBV12-3 or TRBV12-4 and TRBJ2-5, with D possibly matching TRBD2 (6 bases). V dropped 2 bases and J dropped 4 bases, with 17 bases sitting between them. The CDR3 is 16 residues long. CDR3 bases: TGTGCCAGCAGTTTAATCGGGGGAGATATCGGAGAGACCCAGTACTTC. It yields the protein CASSLIGGDIGETQYF.